This T cell receptor beta chain came from a study of blood T cell repertoires in COVID-19. V was cut by 1 base and J by 1 base, with 10 bases left in between. This CDR3 contains 15 residues. Germline assignment: CDR1 SGHVS and CDR2 FQNEAQ. Profiling relied on immunoSEQ multiplex PCR, and the TCRdb table lists in-frame clones only, not all of them. The sample records about 85,000 clones, roughly nine tenths being singletons. The chain has TRBV7-8 and TRBJ1-1; no clear D. Sequencing was carried out using peripheral blood. The TCR sequence derives from a man in his sixties with acute or convalescent COVID-19. CDR3 coding DNA: TGTGCCAGCAGCTTAGGTCACTTATCGAACACTGAAGCTTTCTTT. It encodes CASSLGHLSNTEAFF.